This T cell receptor (beta chain) derives from a study of glioma-infiltrating T cells. V lost 6 bases and J lost 7, with 13 bases in between. This CDR3 region has 12 residues. Looked up from germline, CDR1 is SQVTM and CDR2 is ANQGSEA. This clonotype was seen a handful of times. The iRepertoire nested amplicon-rescue multiplex PCR amplified TCR alpha and beta CDR3s from RNA. TCRdb called the multiplex PCR reads again in MiXCR, with one record for every CDR3 protein. The table includes about 410,000 distinct CDR3 sequences, approximately 42% detected once. Material for sequencing was glioma tissue, nonneoplastic brain tissue, or PBMCs (not recorded which). The chain is built from TRBV29-1 and TRBJ1-5; D ambiguous. This TCR was recovered from a human donor with low-grade glioma or glioblastoma, undergoing nonglioma brain surgery, or in good health (not recorded which). CDR3: CSVKDGGQPQHF. In DNA form, the CDR3 reads TGCAGCGTGAAGGACGGCGGACAGCCCCAGCATTTT.